These T cell receptor beta chains were read from a single sample in a study of T cells in localized non-small cell lung cancer. Clones were sequenced by immunoSEQ multiplex PCR, and TCRdb holds only the in-frame ones, with some missing. The sample has approximately 31,000 clones, approximately 78% seen once. The specimen was peripheral blood, collected before any cancer treatment. Every receptor here comes from a male donor at least 60 years old with stage II squamous cell lung carcinoma. CDR3s include the opening cysteine and the closing phenylalanine or tryptophan. A D gene is named only where the DNA matches it firmly. The listing skips clone size in some rows; elsewhere it reads once, few, many or a size class.

-,TRBJ2-3,TRBV5-1,-,TGCGCCAGCAGCTTAGGGAGTACAGCAATCACAGATACGCAGTATTTT,CASSLGSTAITDTQYF
-,TRBJ2-1,TRBV19,few,TGTGCCAGTAGCATGGGGGTCCGCTACAATGAGCAGTTCTTC,CASSMGVRYNEQFF
-,TRBJ1-5,TRBV9,-,TGTGCCAGCAGCAATAATGGGGGCAATCAGCCCCAGCATTTT,CASSNNGGNQPQHF
TRBD1,TRBJ1-4,TRBV5-4,-,TGTGCCAGCAGTCAGACAGGGCAGGAAAAACTGTTTTTT,CASSQTGQEKLFF
-,TRBJ2-7,TRBV19,once,TGTGCCAGTAGTATGGCAGGGGATTCCTACGAGCAGTACTTC,CASSMAGDSYEQYF
-,TRBJ1-1,TRBV19,-,TGTGCCAGTAGTATAAACCGAGTATCTGAAGCTTTCTTT,CASSINRVSEAFF
TRBD1,TRBJ2-5,TRBV2,-,TGTGCCAGCAGTGTGACAGGGGAAGGGACCCAGTACTTC,CASSVTGEGTQYF
-,TRBJ1-1,TRBV2,-,TGTGCCAGCAGTGAAGACAGGGTAGGAGCTTTCTTT,CASSEDRVGAFF
-,TRBJ1-5,TRBV15,-,TGTGCCACCAGCAGTTCATTCCCGCCGAACCAGCCCCAGCATTTT,CATSSSFPPNQPQHF
-,TRBJ1-5,TRBV5-5,-,TGTGCCAGCAGCTCTCTTGGACGTCCCGATCAGCCCCAGCATTTT,CASSSLGRPDQPQHF
-,TRBJ1-2,TRBV27,-,TGTGCCAGCAGCCCCTCAGGGATCCATGGCTACACCTTC,CASSPSGIHGYTF
-,TRBJ2-3,TRBV18,-,TGTGCCAGCTCACCACCTGAAGGCACAGATACGCAGTATTTT,CASSPPEGTDTQYF
-,TRBJ2-3,TRBV5-1,-,TGCGCCAGCAGCTTGGCGTCGGGGGCTGGGGCAGATACGCAGTATTTT,CASSLASGAGADTQYF
TRBD2,TRBJ2-6,TRBV27,-,TGTGCCAGCCTACCTAGGGGAGGGTGGGGTTCTGGGGCCAACGTCCTGACTTTC,CASLPRGGWGSGANVLTF
-,TRBJ1-1,TRBV28,-,TGTGCCAGCAGTCCCTTGGGACGGGGCGAAGCTTTCTTT,CASSPLGRGEAFF
TRBD1,TRBJ1-1,TRBV6-5,-,TGTGCCAGCAGTTTAACAGGGGGTGGGGAAGGTGAAGCTTTCTTT,CASSLTGGGEGEAFF
-,TRBJ1-3,TRBV7-2,few,TGTGCCAGCAGCTTATCACCCGGGGGGAGCGGAAACACCATATATTTT,CASSLSPGGSGNTIYF
-,TRBJ2-5,TRBV6-5,-,TGTGCCAGCAGGCAGCTAAACCAAGAGACCCAGTACTTC,CASRQLNQETQYF
TRBD1,TRBJ2-1,TRBV27,few,TGTGCCAGCAGGGCCGGGACAGCCTACAATGAGCAGTTCTTC,CASRAGTAYNEQFF
-,TRBJ1-2,TRBV6-4,-,TGTGCCAGCAGTCCTCCAGATGGGAGCGGCTACACCTTC,CASSPPDGSGYTF
-,TRBJ1-4,TRBV9,-,TGTGCCAGCAGCGACCGGTCAGGGGTCTATAATGAAAAACTGTTTTTT,CASSDRSGVYNEKLFF
-,TRBJ2-2,TRBV6-1,once,TGTGCCAGCAGTGCCTTAACTCAGGGGCCGAACACCGGGGAGCTGTTTTTT,CASSALTQGPNTGELFF
-,TRBJ1-2,TRBV11-2,-,TGTGCCAGCAGCACACAGACAGGCGGGGGAGGATCCGGCTACACCTTC,CASSTQTGGGGSGYTF
-,TRBJ1-5,TRBV7-2,-,TGTGCCAGCAGCCGGGGACAAAATCAGCCCCAGCATTTT,CASSRGQNQPQHF
-,TRBJ2-5,TRBV29-1,-,TGCAGCGTTAAGACCCCACAAGAGACCCAGTACTTC,CSVKTPQETQYF
TRBD1,TRBJ1-4,TRBV30,-,TGTGCCCTAGACAGGGGGCGTGAAAAACTGTTTTTT,CALDRGREKLFF
TRBD2,TRBJ2-3,TRBV5-1,-,TGCGCCAGCAGCACACTAGCGGGGAGCACAGATACGCAGTATTTT,CASSTLAGSTDTQYF
-,TRBJ1-1,TRBV28,-,TGTGCCAGCAGTTTAAGGGCCCGGAACACTGAAGCTTTCTTT,CASSLRARNTEAFF
-,TRBJ1-2,TRBV21-1,-,TGTGCCAGCAGAGGACAGGGGGCGTACTATGGCTACACCTTC,CASRGQGAYYGYTF
-,TRBJ1-5,TRBV19,-,TGTGCCAGTTCCGGACAGATCGTCTTTAGCAATCAGCCCCAGCATTTT,CASSGQIVFSNQPQHF
TRBD1,TRBJ1-1,TRBV19,-,TGTGCCAGTAGTATAGAGCTTGGGACAGGGGTGAACACTGAAGCTTTCTTT,CASSIELGTGVNTEAFF
-,TRBJ2-3,TRBV21-1,-,TGTGCCAGCAGCAAAGAGGCACCCCGGGACACAGATACGCAGTATTTT,CASSKEAPRDTDTQYF
TRBD2,TRBJ2-5,TRBV9,-,TGTGCCAGCAGCGTAGCTCCAGCGGGGGGCGTGGGAAGAGAGACCCAGTACTTC,CASSVAPAGGVGRETQYF
TRBD2,TRBJ2-3,TRBV7-9,-,TGTGCCAGCAGCCCAAATTCGGGCGGGAGCCCAGATACGCAGTATTTT,CASSPNSGGSPDTQYF
TRBD1,TRBJ1-2,TRBV7-8,-,TGTGCCAGCAGCCCCCCGGGACAGGGAGAAGGCTACACCTTC,CASSPPGQGEGYTF
TRBD2,TRBJ2-7,TRBV6-5,-,TGTGCCAGCAGTGTCGATCCGGGACTAGCGGGAGTGGAGTACTTC,CASSVDPGLAGVEYF
-,TRBJ1-1,TRBV18,-,TGTGCCAGCTCACCGACAGCCACGGACACTGAAGCTTTCTTT,CASSPTATDTEAFF
TRBD1,TRBJ2-3,TRBV27,-,TGTGCCAGCATCTCCAGGGGGACGGATACGCAGTATTTT,CASISRGTDTQYF
-,TRBJ1-6,TRBV7-9,once,TGTGCCAGCAGCCCCTGGACAGATTATAATTCACCCCTCCACTTT,CASSPWTDYNSPLHF
-,TRBJ2-7,TRBV6-4,-,TGTGCCAGCAGTTCCTCTAGGTTTCGGGGCGAGCAGTACTTC,CASSSSRFRGEQYF